The T cell receptor beta chain described here comes from a study of neurological immune-mediated disorders. The time point was: longitudinal time-point 2. CDR3 length: 13 residues. Germline loops: CDR1 SGHAT, CDR2 FQNNGV. V gave up 0 bases and J gave up 15 bases, with 15 bases separating them. The cDNA was generated through 5'RACE incorporating 10-nucleotide random UMIs. TCRdb re-called the 5' RACE reads with MiXCR, one entry per CDR3 protein. The sample carries some 30,000 distinct CDR3 sequences, about 13% recorded once. The V gene is TRBV11-2, the J gene TRBJ2-1, with D maybe TRBD2 (6 bases). Sequenced input: PBMCs. The sequence was collected from a woman between 40 and 55 years old in good health. The CDR3: CASSLEGGRRRFF. In DNA, the CDR3 is TGTGCCAGCAGCTTAGAGGGGGGAAGGCGGAGGTTCTTC.